This T cell receptor (beta chain) was captured in a study of CD8+ T cells in alopecia areata. Study results and caveats: The study found higher clonality in lesional than normal scalp, especially in alopecia totalis/universalis.

On this clone itself: Its target is not known.

RNA extraction was followed by reverse transcription into cDNA, which acted as the sequencing template. Only in-frame clones appear in the TCRdb table, and some are missing; sequencing was by immunoSEQ multiplex PCR. The sample holds roughly 120,000 clones, around 61% seen once. Germline V gene lookup returns CDR1 SGHRS and CDR2 YFSETQ. V dropped 6 bases and J dropped 0 bases, with 9 bases sitting between them. The CDR3 has 13 residues. Material for sequencing was CD4+ T cells sorted from blood. The source of this sequence is a human donor in good health. This chain connects TRBV5-1 to TRBJ1-1; no reliable D call. The CDR3 is CASTLEVNTEAFF. CDR3 in DNA: TGCGCCAGCACCCTAGAGGTGAACACTGAAGCTTTCTTT. The entire variable domain, with the rest obtained from reference TRBV5-1 and TRBJ1-1, is as follows: KAGVTQTPRYLIKTRGQQVTLSCSPISGHRSVSWYQQTPGQGLQFLFEYFSETQRNKGNFPGRFSGRQFSNSRSEMNVSTLELGDSALYLCASTLEVNTEAFFGQGTRLTVV.